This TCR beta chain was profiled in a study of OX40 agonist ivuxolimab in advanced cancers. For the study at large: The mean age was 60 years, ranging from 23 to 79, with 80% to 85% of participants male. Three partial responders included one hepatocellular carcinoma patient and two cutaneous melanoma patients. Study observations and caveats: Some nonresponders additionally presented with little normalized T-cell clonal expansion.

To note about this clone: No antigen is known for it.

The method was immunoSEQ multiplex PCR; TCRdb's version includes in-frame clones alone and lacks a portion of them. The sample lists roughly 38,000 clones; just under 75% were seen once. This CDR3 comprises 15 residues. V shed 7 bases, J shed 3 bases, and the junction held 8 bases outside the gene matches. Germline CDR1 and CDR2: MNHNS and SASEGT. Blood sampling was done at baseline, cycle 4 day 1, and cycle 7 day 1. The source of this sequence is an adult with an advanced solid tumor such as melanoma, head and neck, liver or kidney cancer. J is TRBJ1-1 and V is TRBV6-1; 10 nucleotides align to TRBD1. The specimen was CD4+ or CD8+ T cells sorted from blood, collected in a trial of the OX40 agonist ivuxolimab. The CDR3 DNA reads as TGTGCCAGCAAGCCGGGACAGGGGAGCGACACTGAAGCTTTCTTT. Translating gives CASKPGQGSDTEAFF.